This T cell receptor beta chain comes out of a study of identical twins. This clonotype was recorded many times. The target antigen is unknown. From the 5' RACE reads, TCRdb called clonotypes with MiXCR, one entry per CDR3 protein. In the table there are fewer than 650,000 distinct CDR3 sequences, just under 10% of which are singletons. General study points: A partial confounding effect on zero-insertion analyses could come from invariant MAIT and iNKT cells. The study found that models underestimated out-of-frame TCR alpha sharing in monozygotic twins. Within twin pairs, the out-of-frame alpha sequences they shared showed excess low generation probability.

V shed 1 base and J shed 4 bases, with 11 bases lying between them. Germline V gene sequence: CDR1 SQVTM, CDR2 ANQGSEA. The CDR3 contains 13 residues. These data also formed part of another study, on yellow fever vaccine responses in identical twins.

J is TRBJ2-7 and V is TRBV29-1, with D maybe TRBD2 (6 bases). The sequenced sample consisted of PBMCs. The TCR was taken from a woman younger than 35 in good health. This CDR3 is CSVEGAGRYEQYF. CDR3 in DNA: TGCAGCGTTGAAGGGGCAGGGAGGTACGAGCAGTACTTC.